This is a list of T cell receptor beta chains from one sample in a study of blood T cell repertoires in COVID-19. Using immunoSEQ multiplex PCR, the repertoire was profiled, and TCRdb retains in-frame clones only, with some absent. The data hold approximately 300,000 clones, with more than 75% observed a single time. Material for sequencing was peripheral blood. The source of these receptors is a woman between 50 and 59 years old with acute or convalescent COVID-19. The CDR3 runs from the conserved cysteine through the conserved F or W. D genes are given only for firm matches. The listing skips clone size in some rows; elsewhere it reads once, few, many or a size class.

>-|TRBJ1-1|-|TRBV28
TGTGCCAGCAGTTTACCGGCGCCGACAGATATGAACACTGAAGCTTTCTTT
CASSLPAPTDMNTEAFF
>-|TRBJ2-7|TRBD1|TRBV28
TGTGCCAGCAGTTCGACAGGGGGTATATCCTACGAGCAGTACTTC
CASSSTGGISYEQYF
>-|TRBJ1-5|-|TRBV7-9
TGTGCCAGCAGCTCGGACAGCCCGATTCTGTATAGCAATCAGCCCCAGCATTTT
CASSSDSPILYSNQPQHF
>-|TRBJ2-7|-|TRBV27
TGTGCCAGCAGTTTAATTCGTACGGGGGAGACCTACGAGCAGTACTTC
CASSLIRTGETYEQYF
>-|TRBJ1-4|-|TRBV19
TGTGCCAGTAGTATAGAGAACAGGGAAAAACTGTTTTTT
CASSIENREKLFF
>few|TRBJ2-7|-|TRBV7-9
TGTGCCAGCAGCTTAAGAAGCAGGGGATCCTACGAGCAGTACTTC
CASSLRSRGSYEQYF
>-|TRBJ2-4|-|TRBV5-1
TGCGCCAGCAGCTTGGCACCCGGGACTGACGGCATTCAGTACTTC
CASSLAPGTDGIQYF
>-|TRBJ1-4|TRBD1|TRBV4-2
TGTGCCAGCAGCCCTCCAATGGACAGGGGGGGTGAAAAACTGTTTTTT
CASSPPMDRGGEKLFF
>-|TRBJ1-5|TRBD1|TRBV7-2
TGTGCCAGCAGCGGGACAGCGAATCAGCCCCAGCATTTT
CASSGTANQPQHF
>-|TRBJ2-7|TRBD1|TRBV5-6
TGTGCCAGCAGCTTGGACAGGGGTTACGAGCAGTACTTC
CASSLDRGYEQYF
>-|TRBJ1-3|TRBD1|TRBV5-6
TGTGCCAGCAGCTTGACGGGGGCGACAGGGGATAGCTCTGGAAACACCATATATTTT
CASSLTGATGDSSGNTIYF
>-|TRBJ2-5|-|TRBV9
TGTGCCAGCAGCCTTCGGGAGCAAGCCGGGGGTGGACAAGAGACCCAGTACTTC
CASSLREQAGGGQETQYF
>-|TRBJ2-3|-|TRBV24-1
TGTGCCACCAGTGATTTGATCGGGACACCTCACGGAGATACGCAGTATTTT
CATSDLIGTPHGDTQYF
>-|TRBJ1-1|TRBD1|TRBV16
TGTGCCAGCAGCATCAACAGGGGGGGAGACACTGAAGCTTTCTTT
CASSINRGGDTEAFF
>-|TRBJ2-1|-|TRBV28
TGTGCCAGCAGTGGTATCGGAAACAGGGCGATCAGCTACAATGAGCAGTTCTTC
CASSGIGNRAISYNEQFF
>few|TRBJ2-1|-|TRBV2
TGTGCCAGCAGCCCCCGGGGAGTCGCGGACAATGAGCAGTTCTTC
CASSPRGVADNEQFF
>-|TRBJ2-2|TRBD1|TRBV28
TGTGCCAGCAGTTTATTCCGGACAGGGAACACCGGGGAGCTGTTTTTT
CASSLFRTGNTGELFF
>-|TRBJ2-1|-|TRBV29-1
TGCAGCGAAGCGGAAAAGTCCTACAATGAGCAGTTCTTC
CSEAEKSYNEQFF
>-|TRBJ2-1|TRBD2|TRBV7-3
TGTGCCAGCAGCTTAGGTAGCGGGAGGGGGCTTGGAGATGAGCAGTTCTTC
CASSLGSGRGLGDEQFF
>-|TRBJ1-2|-|TRBV7-3
TGTGCCAGCAGCCCGCTTTCGCAAGGCGGCTATGGCTACACCTTC
CASSPLSQGGYGYTF
>-|TRBJ2-1|-|TRBV27
TGTGCCAGCAGTCCAAACTACAATGAGCAGTTCTTC
CASSPNYNEQFF
>-|TRBJ2-1|TRBD2|TRBV9
TGTGCCAGCAGCGTGGGACTAGCGGTCGATGAGCAGTTCTTC
CASSVGLAVDEQFF
>-|TRBJ1-2|TRBD1|TRBV5-6
TGTGCCAGCAGCCAAGGACAGGGCGGCGATGGCTACACCTTC
CASSQGQGGDGYTF
>-|TRBJ2-7|-|TRBV3-1/TRBV3-2
TGTGCCAGCAGCCAATCTGCGGTTTCCTACGAGCAGTACTTC
CASSQSAVSYEQYF
>-|TRBJ1-2|TRBD1|TRBV28
TGTGCCAGCAGGGTGGGGACAGGCTATGGCTACACCTTC
CASRVGTGYGYTF
>-|TRBJ2-3|TRBD2|TRBV5-1
TGCGCCAGCAGCTTGGTGGGACTAGCGGGAGATACGCAGTATTTT
CASSLVGLAGDTQYF
>-|TRBJ2-1|-|TRBV4-1
TGCGCCAGCAGCCAAGATTTTTTACGCTCTAGGGAGCGTGGCAATGAGCAGTTCTTC
CASSQDFLRSRERGNEQFF
>-|TRBJ2-7|TRBD1|TRBV10-3
TGTGCCATCAGTGAAGGACAGGGGGCAGTCTACGAGCAGTACTTC
CAISEGQGAVYEQYF
>-|TRBJ1-1|TRBD1|TRBV9
TGTGCCAGCAGCGGGGGGACAGGGGGCACTGAAGCTTTCTTT
CASSGGTGGTEAFF
>-|TRBJ2-7|-|TRBV12-3/TRBV12-4
TGTGCCAGCAGTTTGGGGGCAGGAGAGCAGTACTTC
CASSLGAGEQYF
>few|TRBJ1-4|TRBD1|TRBV28
TGTGCCAGCACTTCCCTGGACCCCGAGGACAGGGGTGGGAATGAAAAACTGTTTTTT
CASTSLDPEDRGGNEKLFF
>-|TRBJ2-3|TRBD1|TRBV5-1
TGCGCCAGCAGCCCCGGGACAGGGTCCACAGATACGCAGTATTTT
CASSPGTGSTDTQYF
>-|TRBJ2-1|-|TRBV27
TGTGCCAGCAGTGCCCCCCCACTAGAGACCTCTTATTACAATGAGCAGTTCTTC
CASSAPPLETSYYNEQFF
>-|TRBJ2-1|-|TRBV7-2
TGTGCCAGCAGCCCCCCCCCGGTCCAAAATGAGCAGTTCTTC
CASSPPPVQNEQFF
>-|TRBJ2-1|-|TRBV30
TGTGCCTTAGCAACCGGGACTTCAGGCTATGAGCAGTTCTTC
CALATGTSGYEQFF
>-|TRBJ1-3|-|TRBV2
TGTGCCAGCAGTAGACAGAGCTCTGGAAACACCATATATTTT
CASSRQSSGNTIYF
>-|TRBJ2-7|-|TRBV20-1
TGCAGTGCTAGAAGCAGGATCGAGCAGTACTTC
CSARSRIEQYF
>-|TRBJ2-1|TRBD2|TRBV4-3
TGCGCCAGCAGCCCTAGCGGGAGAGATGAGCAGTTCTTC
CASSPSGRDEQFF
>-|TRBJ2-1|-|TRBV7-3
TGTGCCAGCAGCTTAGGCCCGCGGGCCTCCAATGAGCAGTTCTTC
CASSLGPRASNEQFF
>-|TRBJ2-2|TRBD2|TRBV5-1
TGCGCCAGCAGCTTGGTTAATAGCGGGAGGGCGGACACCGGGGAGCTGTTTTTT
CASSLVNSGRADTGELFF
>-|TRBJ2-3|-|TRBV27
TGTGCCAGCAGTTCACTCTATAGCACAGATACGCAGTATTTT
CASSSLYSTDTQYF
>-|TRBJ1-4|-|TRBV6-5
TGTGCCAGCAGTTCTGAGTATAATGAAAAACTGTTTTTT
CASSSEYNEKLFF
>few|TRBJ2-1|-|TRBV18
TGTGCCAGCTCACCTACGGCGGCTTCAAATGAGCAGTTCTTC
CASSPTAASNEQFF
>-|TRBJ2-7|TRBD2|TRBV28
TGTGCCAGCAGCATAGCGGGAGTATACGAGCAGTACTTC
CASSIAGVYEQYF
>-|TRBJ2-3|TRBD2|TRBV28
TGTGCCAGCAGTTCCCCAGGGGCCGGGACTAGCGGCACAGATACGCAGTATTTT
CASSSPGAGTSGTDTQYF
>-|TRBJ2-3|TRBD2|TRBV5-1
TGCGCCAGCAGCGCCGAAGCGGGAGGGCCGGGAGATACGCAGTATTTT
CASSAEAGGPGDTQYF
>-|TRBJ2-7|TRBD2|TRBV29-1
TGCAGCGTTGACGGACTAGCGGGAGACTACGAGCAGTACTTC
CSVDGLAGDYEQYF
>few|TRBJ1-1|-|TRBV5-1
TGCGCCAGCAGCTTTATCCTTGACACTGAAGCTTTCTTT
CASSFILDTEAFF
>-|TRBJ2-2|TRBD2|TRBV5-6
TGTGCCAGCAGCTTGGGACTAGCGGGAGGAGGGAACACCGGGGAGCTGTTTTTT
CASSLGLAGGGNTGELFF
>-|TRBJ2-3|-|TRBV19
TGTGCCAGTAGTGCGACTAGCACAGATACGCAGTATTTT
CASSATSTDTQYF
>-|TRBJ2-1|TRBD2|TRBV24-1
TGTGCCACCAGTGAGGGCGGGAGGGCCTATGAGCAGTTCTTC
CATSEGGRAYEQFF
>-|TRBJ1-3|-|TRBV6-5
TGTGCCAGCAGCTCGGGACACTCTGGAAACACCATATATTTT
CASSSGHSGNTIYF
>-|TRBJ2-5|-|TRBV2
TGTGCCAGCAGTGAAGGGGGGCGGGAGACCCAGTACTTC
CASSEGGRETQYF
>-|TRBJ2-6|-|TRBV2
TGTGCCAGCAGAGCCGACAGTCCTACCGGGGCCAACGTCCTGACTTTC
CASRADSPTGANVLTF
>-|TRBJ1-1|-|TRBV5-1
TGCGCCAGCAGCTTGTGGAGGAACACTGAAGCTTTCTTT
CASSLWRNTEAFF